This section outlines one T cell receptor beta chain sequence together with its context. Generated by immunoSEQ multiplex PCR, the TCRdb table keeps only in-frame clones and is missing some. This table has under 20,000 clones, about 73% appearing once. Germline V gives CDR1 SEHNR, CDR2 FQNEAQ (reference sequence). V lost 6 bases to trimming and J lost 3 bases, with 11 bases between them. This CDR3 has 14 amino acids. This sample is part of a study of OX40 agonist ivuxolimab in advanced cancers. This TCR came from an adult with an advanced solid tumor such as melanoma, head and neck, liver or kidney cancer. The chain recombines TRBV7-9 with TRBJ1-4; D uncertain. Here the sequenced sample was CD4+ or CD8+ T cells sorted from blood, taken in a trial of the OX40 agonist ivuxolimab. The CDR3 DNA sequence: TGTGCCAGCAGTTCCACTTCAGCTAATGAAAAACTGTTTTTT. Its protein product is CASSSTSANEKLFF.